This T cell receptor (beta chain) emerged from a study of blood T cell repertoires in COVID-19. CDR3 length: 17 amino acids. The V gene's germline CDR1 is SGHNT and CDR2 YYREEE (reference sequence). The V and J ends lost 0 bases and 0 bases respectively, with 14 bases between them. Assay used: immunoSEQ multiplex PCR; TCRdb lists only in-frame clones, some missing. Of approximately 180,000 clones detected, roughly 82% appear once; the ten largest clones hold 8% to 9.5%. Sequences were obtained from peripheral blood. The origin of this receptor is a woman in her 70s with acute or convalescent COVID-19. J is TRBJ2-3 and V is TRBV5-4; weak D call: TRBD2 (6 bases). This CDR3 is CASSLAGGGTSTDTQYF. The CDR3 DNA follows: TGTGCCAGCAGCTTGGCCGGAGGAGGGACTAGCACAGATACGCAGTATTTT.